The 25 T cell receptor beta chains below all came from one sample that was sequenced in a study of OX40 agonist ivuxolimab in advanced cancers. Data came from immunoSEQ multiplex PCR; TCRdb stores just in-frame clones and leaves some out. Of 67,000 or so clones listed, roughly 90% are singletons. The sequencing used CD4+ or CD8+ T cells sorted from blood, collected in a trial of the OX40 agonist ivuxolimab. Source of these receptors: an adult with an advanced solid tumor such as melanoma, head and neck, liver or kidney cancer.

The chain couples TRBV18 to TRBJ1-2, with D possibly matching TRBD1 (6 bases). The germline V gene encodes CDR1 KGHSH and CDR2 LQKENI. V dropped 2 bases and J dropped 7 bases, with 14 bases sitting between them. This CDR3 has 14 residues. The DNA for the CDR3 is TGTGCCAGCTCACCAATAACAGGGTTCTCTGGCTACACCTTC. Residues: CASSPITGFSGYTF.

CDR3 nucleotides: TGTGCCAGCAGACAGGGAACTGGAAACACCATATATTTT. Residues: CASRQGTGNTIYF. The genes are TRBV6-6 and TRBJ1-3; D possibly corresponds to TRBD1 (6 bases). CDR3 length equals 13 residues. CDR1 MNHNY and CDR2 SVGAGI come from the germline V gene (reference sequence). Trimming left V 6 bases short and J 2 bases short, with 8 bases between.

This rearrangement joins TRBV19 to TRBJ2-1, with 13 bases aligning to TRBD2. The CDR3 contains 18 residues. With 4 bases clipped from V and 1 base from J, the junction kept 7 bases outside the gene matches. Germline CDR1 is LNHDA and CDR2 is SQIVND (reference sequence). CDR3 nucleotide sequence: TGTGCCAGTAGTAGAGGACTAGCGGGAGTCTTATCCTACAATGAGCAGTTCTTC. Its protein product is CASSRGLAGVLSYNEQFF. Complete variable domain (other parts from reference TRBV19 and TRBJ2-1): DGGITQSPKYLFRKEGQNVTLSCEQNLNHDAMYWYRQDPGQGLRLIYYSQIVNDFQKGDIAEGYSVSREKKESFPLTVTSAQKNPTAFYLCASSRGLAGVLSYNEQFFGPGTRLTVL.

V is TRBV4-2 and J is TRBJ1-1, with D hard to call. Trimming took off 8 bases at V and 4 bases at J, with 14 bases between the two ends. The CDR3 spans 13 residues. Germline V gene sequence: CDR1 LGHNA, CDR2 YNFKEQ. The CDR3 coding sequence is TGTGCCAGCGGGCGACTGCGGGGCACTGAAGCTTTCTTT. This codes for CASGRLRGTEAFF.

This clone showed up just once. The chain joins TRBV7-3 to TRBJ2-5; TRBD2 is a possible D gene (6 bases). Germline lookup yields CDR1 SGHTA and CDR2 FQGTGA. The CDR3 is made up of 13 amino acids. V lost 5 bases, J lost 7 bases, and 14 bases lay in between. The CDR3: CASSPPKGGTQYF. Written as DNA, the CDR3 is TGTGCCAGCAGCCCTCCCAAGGGAGGGACCCAGTACTTC.

V usage is TRBV10-1 and J usage is TRBJ2-1; weak D call: TRBD2 (6 bases). This CDR3 contains 14 residues. Germline values: CDR1 WNHNN, CDR2 SYGVQD (reference sequence). V was clipped by 2 bases and J by 11 bases, with 16 bases between them. The CDR3 here is CASSEPDRLDKQFF. In nucleotides, the CDR3 is TGCGCCAGCAGTGAGCCAGACAGACTAGACAAGCAGTTCTTC.

The chain couples TRBV9 to TRBJ1-2, with unresolved D. This CDR3 has 15 residues. With 0 bases removed from V and 3 bases from J, the gap between germline ends came to 12 bases. Germline loops: CDR1 SGDLS, CDR2 YYNGEE. The CDR3 spells CASSVEYRADYGYTF. The DNA for the CDR3 is TGTGCCAGCAGCGTAGAGTACAGAGCTGACTATGGCTACACCTTC.

V gene TRBV25-1 combines with J gene TRBJ1-1; no firm D call. Germline V CDR1 and CDR2: MGHDK, SYGVNS. The CDR3 consists of 14 residues. With 2 bases removed from V and 2 bases from J, the gap between germline ends came to 9 bases. CDR3: CASSEDMDNTEAFF. CDR3 nucleotides: TGTGCCAGCAGTGAAGATATGGACAACACTGAAGCTTTCTTT.

V is TRBV6-5 and J is TRBJ2-6; D is unclear. Trimming removed 10 bases at V and 1 base at J, with 8 bases between. Per the germline V gene, CDR1 is MNHEY and CDR2 is SVGAGI. This CDR3 region has 13 residues. The CDR3 loop reads CAIKRSGANVLTF. As DNA, the CDR3 is TGTGCCATCAAAAGATCTGGGGCCAACGTCCTGACTTTC.

This clone came up once. A much more abundant neighbour one base away suggests this may be a read error. The chain carries TRBV5-3 and TRBJ1-6; 8 bases agree with TRBD1. TRBV5-3 is marked as an open reading frame, function uncertain. CDR3 length: 11 amino acids. CDR3: CVRRTGSPLHF. CDR3 nucleotide sequence: TGTGTCAGAAGGACAGGGTCACCCCTCCACTTT.

The chain couples TRBV6-1 to TRBJ2-5; D is ambiguous. This CDR3 region has 13 residues. V was clipped by 7 bases and J by 1 base, with 10 bases between them. Germline CDR1 reads MNHNS; CDR2 reads SASEGT. The CDR3 protein is CASTTGLQETQYF. The CDR3 DNA follows: TGTGCCAGCACCACGGGTCTCCAAGAGACCCAGTACTTC.

The chain uses TRBV19 and TRBJ2-1; no reliable D call. The V and J ends lost 7 bases and 6 bases respectively, with 16 bases between them. The CDR3 length is 14 residues. The V gene's germline CDR1 is LNHDA and CDR2 SQIVND (reference sequence). The CDR3 sequence is CASIIRIAANEQFF. The CDR3 DNA follows: TGTGCCAGTATCATTAGAATAGCTGCCAATGAGCAGTTCTTC.

This rearrangement joins TRBV21-1 to TRBJ1-1; TRBD1 is the table's D call, not checked against the DNA. TRBV21-1 is shown as a pseudogene. This CDR3 is built from 17 residues. CDR3 sequence: CASSKARALLGLGEAFF. The CDR3, as DNA: TGTGCCAGCAGCAAAGCCCGGGCACTTTTGGGGCTGGGTGAAGCTTTCTTT.

The rearrangement links TRBV7-9 to TRBJ2-5, with a tentative D call TRBD2 (6 bases). V was clipped by 2 bases and J by 2 bases, with 15 bases between them. The CDR3 totals 16 residues. Germline V lookup: CDR1 SEHNR, CDR2 FQNEAQ (reference sequence). The CDR3: CASSLRGGVLQETQYF. The CDR3 DNA follows: TGTGCCAGCAGCTTAAGGGGCGGGGTGTTGCAAGAGACCCAGTACTTC.

V is TRBV7-2 and J is TRBJ2-5; possible D gene TRBD1, 6 bases. Trimming pared 1 base from V and 4 bases from J, leaving 10 bases between. The germline V gene has CDR1 SGHTA and CDR2 FQGNSA. The CDR3 loop spans 14 amino acids. The CDR3 DNA reads TGTGCCAGCAGCTTAGTGTCCAGGGGAGAGACCCAGTACTTC. Its protein is CASSLVSRGETQYF.

This chain joins TRBV10-3 and TRBJ2-7; D is perhaps TRBD1 (5 bases). The CDR3 is 13 residues long. Trimming removed 8 bases at V and 3 bases at J, with 14 bases between. Germline CDR1 and CDR2: ENHRY and SYGVKD. CDR3 region: CAIGSQGGYEQYF. CDR3 DNA: TGTGCCATCGGATCGCAGGGCGGCTACGAGCAGTACTTC.

The chain carries TRBV7-2 and TRBJ2-1, with a possible D match to TRBD2 (5 bases). Trimming shortened V by 3 bases and J by 7 bases, and 10 bases separated the two germline ends. This CDR3 spans 13 amino acids. The germline V gene encodes CDR1 SGHTA and CDR2 FQGNSA. The CDR3 is CASSFGNSNEQFF. The CDR3 DNA is TGTGCCAGCAGCTTCGGGAATAGTAATGAGCAGTTCTTC.

The chain links TRBV10-1 to TRBJ2-3; D is tentatively TRBD1 or TRBD2 (6 bases each). The CDR3 runs to 16 residues. The V and J ends lost 5 bases and 1 base respectively, with 16 bases between them. Germline V gene lookup returns CDR1 WNHNN and CDR2 SYGVQD (reference sequence). The CDR3 loop reads CASSTRGLYGTDTQYF. Written as DNA, the CDR3 is TGCGCCAGCAGTACCCGGGGGCTTTACGGCACAGATACGCAGTATTTT.

J is TRBJ2-5 and V is TRBV18; 8 nucleotides line up with TRBD1. The CDR3 length is 15 residues. The V gene end was trimmed by 6 bases and the J gene end by 0 bases; junction bases not matched to a gene: 6. Germline-derived CDR1 and CDR2 are KGHSH and LQKENI. The CDR3 bases are TGTGCCAGCTCGGGTATACAGGGGGACCAAGAGACCCAGTACTTC. Amino acid sequence: CASSGIQGDQETQYF.

This rearrangement joins TRBV27 to TRBJ2-7, with D possibly TRBD1 on 5 matching bases. V was shortened by 5 bases and J by 2 bases, with 10 bases between the two germline ends. CDR1 and CDR2 from the germline V gene are MNHEY and SMNVEV (reference sequence). The CDR3 has 13 residues. The DNA for the CDR3 is TGTGCCAGCAGTCCAGGGTTGGCCTACGAGCAGTACTTC. This gives the protein CASSPGLAYEQYF.

J is TRBJ2-3 and V is TRBV7-3; no definite D call. This CDR3 is 15 amino acids long. Germline CDR1 SGHTA, CDR2 FQGTGA. V gave up 0 bases and J gave up 2 bases, with 9 bases separating them. The chain's CDR3 is CASSLTVQVTDTQYF. The CDR3 bases are TGTGCCAGCAGCTTAACCGTGCAGGTCACAGATACGCAGTATTTT.

This rearrangement joins TRBV6-6 to TRBJ1-2, with 7 bases lining up with TRBD1. The CDR3 totals 14 residues. V gave up 7 bases and J gave up 3 bases; unmatched junction bases: 8. Per the germline V gene, CDR1 is MNHNY and CDR2 is SVGAGI (reference sequence). The CDR3 here is CASKEGAVDYGYTF. CDR3 bases: TGTGCCAGCAAGGAGGGGGCAGTGGACTATGGCTACACCTTC.

This clone was found once. The DNA for the CDR3 is TGTGCCAGCACCCCTGCGGGGCGGGCCTACGAGCAGTACTTC. It specifies CASTPAGRAYEQYF. This chain connects TRBV6-5 to TRBJ2-7, with D tentatively TRBD2 (6 bases). The CDR3 has 14 residues. Trimming took off 7 bases at V and 2 bases at J, with 15 bases between the two ends. Per germline, CDR1 MNHEY and CDR2 SVGAGI.

V and J are TRBV11-2 and TRBJ2-5, with TRBD1 as a possible D gene (5 bases). Trimming removed 5 bases from V and 1 base from J, with 11 bases in between. The CDR3 totals 14 residues. Germline V gene lookup returns CDR1 SGHAT and CDR2 FQNNGV. For the CDR3, the DNA is TGTGCCAGCAGCCCAGGGTCCCCCCAAGAGACCCAGTACTTC. The encoded protein is CASSPGSPQETQYF.

This clone occurred once. V is TRBV18 and J is TRBJ2-3, with 12 nucleotides matching TRBD2. Germline V gives CDR1 KGHSH, CDR2 LQKENI. CDR3 length equals 17 residues. With 4 bases clipped from V and 2 bases from J, the junction kept 7 bases outside the gene matches. The CDR3 spells CASSLWTSGDTTDTQYF. The CDR3 DNA follows: TGTGCCAGCTCACTATGGACTAGCGGGGATACCACAGATACGCAGTATTTT.